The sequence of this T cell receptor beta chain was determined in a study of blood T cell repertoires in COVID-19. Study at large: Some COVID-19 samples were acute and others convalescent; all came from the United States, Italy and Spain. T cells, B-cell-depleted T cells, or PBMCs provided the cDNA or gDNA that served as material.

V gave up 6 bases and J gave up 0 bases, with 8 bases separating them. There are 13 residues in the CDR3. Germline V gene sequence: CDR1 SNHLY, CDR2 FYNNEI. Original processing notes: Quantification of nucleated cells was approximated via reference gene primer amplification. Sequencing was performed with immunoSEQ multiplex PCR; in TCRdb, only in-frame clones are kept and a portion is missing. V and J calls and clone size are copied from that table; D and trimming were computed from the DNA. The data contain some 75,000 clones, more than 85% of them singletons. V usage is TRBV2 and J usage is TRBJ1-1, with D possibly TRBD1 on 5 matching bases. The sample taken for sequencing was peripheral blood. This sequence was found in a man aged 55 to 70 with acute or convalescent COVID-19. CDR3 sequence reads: CASRQAMNTEAFF. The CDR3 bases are TGTGCCAGCAGACAGGCCATGAACACTGAAGCTTTCTTT.